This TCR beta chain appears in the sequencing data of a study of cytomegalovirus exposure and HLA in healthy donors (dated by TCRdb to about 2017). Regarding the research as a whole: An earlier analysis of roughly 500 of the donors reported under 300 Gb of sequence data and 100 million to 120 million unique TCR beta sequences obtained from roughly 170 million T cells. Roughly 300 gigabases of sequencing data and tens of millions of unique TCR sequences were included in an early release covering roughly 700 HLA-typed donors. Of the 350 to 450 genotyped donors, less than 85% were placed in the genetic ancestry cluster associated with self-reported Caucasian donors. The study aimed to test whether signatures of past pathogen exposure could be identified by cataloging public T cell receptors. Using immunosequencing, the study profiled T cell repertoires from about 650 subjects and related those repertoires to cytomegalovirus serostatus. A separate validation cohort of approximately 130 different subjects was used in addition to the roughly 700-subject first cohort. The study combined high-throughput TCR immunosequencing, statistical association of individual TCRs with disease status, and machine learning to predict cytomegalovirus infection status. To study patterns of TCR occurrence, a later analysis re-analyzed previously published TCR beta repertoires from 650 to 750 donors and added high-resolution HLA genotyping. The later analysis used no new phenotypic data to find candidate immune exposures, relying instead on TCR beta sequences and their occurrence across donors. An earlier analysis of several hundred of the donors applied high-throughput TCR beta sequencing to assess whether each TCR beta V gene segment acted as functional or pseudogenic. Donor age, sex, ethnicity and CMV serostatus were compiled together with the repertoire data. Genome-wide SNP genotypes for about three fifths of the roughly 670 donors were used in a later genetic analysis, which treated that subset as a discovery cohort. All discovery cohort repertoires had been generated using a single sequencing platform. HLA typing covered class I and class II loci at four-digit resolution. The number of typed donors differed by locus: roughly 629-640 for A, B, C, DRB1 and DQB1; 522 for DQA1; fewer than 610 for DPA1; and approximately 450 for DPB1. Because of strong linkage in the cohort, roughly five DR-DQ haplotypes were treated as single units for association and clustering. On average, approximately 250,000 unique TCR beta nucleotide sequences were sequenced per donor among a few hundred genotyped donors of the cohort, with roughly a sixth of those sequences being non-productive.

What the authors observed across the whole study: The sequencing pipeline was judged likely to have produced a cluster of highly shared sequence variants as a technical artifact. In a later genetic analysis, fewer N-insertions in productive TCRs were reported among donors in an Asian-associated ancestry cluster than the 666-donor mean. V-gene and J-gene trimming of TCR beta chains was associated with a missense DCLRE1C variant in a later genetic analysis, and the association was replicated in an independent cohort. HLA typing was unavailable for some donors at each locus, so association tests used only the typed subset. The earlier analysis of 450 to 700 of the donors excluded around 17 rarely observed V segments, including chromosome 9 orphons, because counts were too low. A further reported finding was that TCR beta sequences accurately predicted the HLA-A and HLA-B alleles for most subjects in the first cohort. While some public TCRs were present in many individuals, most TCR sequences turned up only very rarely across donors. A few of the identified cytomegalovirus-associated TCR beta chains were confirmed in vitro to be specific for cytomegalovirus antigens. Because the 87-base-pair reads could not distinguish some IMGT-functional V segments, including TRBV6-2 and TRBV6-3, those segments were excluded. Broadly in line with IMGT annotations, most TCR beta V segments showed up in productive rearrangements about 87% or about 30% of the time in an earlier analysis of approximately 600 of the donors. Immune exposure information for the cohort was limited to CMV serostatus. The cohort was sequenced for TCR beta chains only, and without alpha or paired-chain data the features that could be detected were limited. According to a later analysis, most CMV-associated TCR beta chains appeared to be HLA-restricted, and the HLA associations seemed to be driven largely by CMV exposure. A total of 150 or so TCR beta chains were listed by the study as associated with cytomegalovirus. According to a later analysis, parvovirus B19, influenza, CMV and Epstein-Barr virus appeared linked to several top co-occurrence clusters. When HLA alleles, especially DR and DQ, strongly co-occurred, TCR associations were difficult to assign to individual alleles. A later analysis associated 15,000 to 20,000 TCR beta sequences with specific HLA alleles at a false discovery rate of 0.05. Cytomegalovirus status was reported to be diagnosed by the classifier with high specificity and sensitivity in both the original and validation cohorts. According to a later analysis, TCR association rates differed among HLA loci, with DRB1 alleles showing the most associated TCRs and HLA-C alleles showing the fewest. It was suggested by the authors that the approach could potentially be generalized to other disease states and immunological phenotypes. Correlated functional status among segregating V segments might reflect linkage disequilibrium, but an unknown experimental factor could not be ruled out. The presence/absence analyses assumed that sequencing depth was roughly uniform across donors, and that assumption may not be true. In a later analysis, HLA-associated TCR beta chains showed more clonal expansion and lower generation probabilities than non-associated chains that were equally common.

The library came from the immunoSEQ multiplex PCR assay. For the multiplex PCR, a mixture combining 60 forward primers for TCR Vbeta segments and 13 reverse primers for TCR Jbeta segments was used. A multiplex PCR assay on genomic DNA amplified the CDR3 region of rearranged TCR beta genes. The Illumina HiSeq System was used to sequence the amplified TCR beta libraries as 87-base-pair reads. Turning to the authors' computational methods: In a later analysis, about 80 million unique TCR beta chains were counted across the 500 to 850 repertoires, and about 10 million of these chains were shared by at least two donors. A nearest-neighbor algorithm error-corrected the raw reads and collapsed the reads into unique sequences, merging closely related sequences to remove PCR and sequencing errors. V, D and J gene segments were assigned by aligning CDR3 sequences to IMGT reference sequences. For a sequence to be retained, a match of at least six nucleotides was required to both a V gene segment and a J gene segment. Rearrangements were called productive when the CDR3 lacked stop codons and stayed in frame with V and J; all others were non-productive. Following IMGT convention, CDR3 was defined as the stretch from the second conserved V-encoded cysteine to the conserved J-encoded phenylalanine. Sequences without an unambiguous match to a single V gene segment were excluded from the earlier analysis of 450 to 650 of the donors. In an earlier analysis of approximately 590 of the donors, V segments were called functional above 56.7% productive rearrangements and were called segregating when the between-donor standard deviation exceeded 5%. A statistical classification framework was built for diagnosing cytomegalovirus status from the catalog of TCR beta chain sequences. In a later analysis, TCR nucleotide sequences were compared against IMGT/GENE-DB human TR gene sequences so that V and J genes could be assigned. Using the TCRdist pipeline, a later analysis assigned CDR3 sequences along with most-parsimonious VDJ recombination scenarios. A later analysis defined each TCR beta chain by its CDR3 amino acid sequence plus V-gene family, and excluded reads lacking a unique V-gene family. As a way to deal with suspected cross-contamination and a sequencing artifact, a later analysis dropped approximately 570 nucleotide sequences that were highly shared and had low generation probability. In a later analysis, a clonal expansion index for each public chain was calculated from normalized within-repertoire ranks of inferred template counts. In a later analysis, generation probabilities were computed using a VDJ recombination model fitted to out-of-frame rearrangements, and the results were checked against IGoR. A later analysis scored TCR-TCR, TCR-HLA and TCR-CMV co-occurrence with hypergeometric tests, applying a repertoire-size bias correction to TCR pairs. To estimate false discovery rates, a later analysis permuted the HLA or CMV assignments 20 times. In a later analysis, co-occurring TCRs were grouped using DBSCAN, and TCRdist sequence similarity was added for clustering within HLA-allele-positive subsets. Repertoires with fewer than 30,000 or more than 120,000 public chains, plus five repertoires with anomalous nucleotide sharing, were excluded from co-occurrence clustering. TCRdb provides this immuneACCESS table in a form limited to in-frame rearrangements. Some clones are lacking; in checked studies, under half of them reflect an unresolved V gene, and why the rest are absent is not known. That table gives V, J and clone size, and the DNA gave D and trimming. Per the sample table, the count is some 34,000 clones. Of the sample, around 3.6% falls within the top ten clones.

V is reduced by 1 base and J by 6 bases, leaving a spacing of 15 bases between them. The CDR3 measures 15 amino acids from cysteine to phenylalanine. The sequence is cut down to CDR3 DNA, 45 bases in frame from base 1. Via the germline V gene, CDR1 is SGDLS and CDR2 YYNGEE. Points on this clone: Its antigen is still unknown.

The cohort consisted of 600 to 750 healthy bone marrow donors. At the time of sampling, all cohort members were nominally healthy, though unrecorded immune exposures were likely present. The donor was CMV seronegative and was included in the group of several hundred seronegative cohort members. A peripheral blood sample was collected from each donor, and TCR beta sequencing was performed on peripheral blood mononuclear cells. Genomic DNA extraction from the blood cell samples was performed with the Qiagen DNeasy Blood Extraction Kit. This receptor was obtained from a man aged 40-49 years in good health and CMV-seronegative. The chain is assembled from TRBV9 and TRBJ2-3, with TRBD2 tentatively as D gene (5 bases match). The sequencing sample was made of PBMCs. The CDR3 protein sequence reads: CASSVLSTILDTQYF. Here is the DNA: TGTGCCAGCAGCGTACTTTCGACTATTCTTGATACGCAGTATTTT.